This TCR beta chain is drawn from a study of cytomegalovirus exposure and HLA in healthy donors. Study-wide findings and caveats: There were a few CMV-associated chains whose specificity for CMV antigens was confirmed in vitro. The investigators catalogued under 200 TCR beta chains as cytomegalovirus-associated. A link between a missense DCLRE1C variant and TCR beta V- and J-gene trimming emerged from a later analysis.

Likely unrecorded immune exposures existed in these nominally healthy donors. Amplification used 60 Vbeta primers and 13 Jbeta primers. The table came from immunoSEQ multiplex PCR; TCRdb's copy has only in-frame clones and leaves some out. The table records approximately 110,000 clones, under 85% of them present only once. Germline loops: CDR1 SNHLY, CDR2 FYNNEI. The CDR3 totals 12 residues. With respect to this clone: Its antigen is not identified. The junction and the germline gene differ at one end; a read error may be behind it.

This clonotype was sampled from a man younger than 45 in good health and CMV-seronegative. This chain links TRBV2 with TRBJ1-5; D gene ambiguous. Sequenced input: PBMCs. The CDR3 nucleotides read TGTGCGAGCAGTCCAGGAGGTCAGCCCCAGCATTTT. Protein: CASSPGGQPQHF.